This T cell receptor beta chain comes out of a study of type 1 regulatory T cells. Background on the study: T-allo10 is an in vitro-generated, Tr1-enriched CD4 T cell product specific for alloantigen. Study-wide points: Compared with non-type 1 regulatory T cells, type 1 regulatory T cells showed a more restricted TCR repertoire.

This clonotype occurred a few times. Its antigen remains unidentified. A single record per CDR3 protein comes from TCRdb applying MiXCR to the reads. The table shows around 5,700 distinct CDR3 sequences, with roughly a third occurring only once. Trimming took 2 bases from V and 2 from J, leaving 8 bases between them. The CDR3 is made up of 14 amino acids. Germline values: CDR1 MNHNS, CDR2 SASEGT. The chain recombines TRBV6-1 with TRBJ2-3; D might be TRBD2 (5 bases). Sequenced: cultured type 1 regulatory T (Tr1) cells, either the whole culture or a sorted fraction (not recorded which). The source of this sequence is a human donor in good health. CDR3 sequence (DNA): TGTGCCAGCAGTGAAAGCGGACTCACAGATACGCAGTATTTT. This codes for CASSESGLTDTQYF.